One sample yielded the 6 T cell receptor beta chains listed below, sequenced in a study of T cells in Graves' hyperthyroidism and ophthalmopathy. Amplification targeted TCR beta CDR3 regions from RNA transcripts. A first-round RT-PCR of the TCR CDR3 used the HTBI primer set. In TCRdb, the multiplex PCR reads were re-called with MiXCR into one record per CDR3 protein. The sample holds 100,000 to 140,000 distinct CDR3 sequences, about 17% seen once. Sequenced material: blood. Source of these receptors: a woman between 50 and 59 years old with Graves' hyperthyroidism.

V gene TRBV12-3 or TRBV12-4 combines with J gene TRBJ2-1; 9 bases match TRBD2. The V gene end was trimmed by 7 bases and the J gene end by 5 bases; junction bases not matched to a gene: 6. This CDR3 contains 14 residues. The CDR3 region is CASNPGLANNEQFF. DNA for the CDR3: TGTGCCAGCAATCCGGGACTAGCCAACAATGAGCAGTTCTTC.

The chain couples TRBV5-1 to TRBJ2-7; D is undetermined. Trimming shortened V by 2 bases and J by 0 bases, and 6 bases separated the two germline ends. From germline, CDR1 is SGHRS and CDR2 YFSETQ. The CDR3 is 13 residues long. CDR3 coding DNA: TGCGCCAGCAGCTTAGAGATCTCCTACGAGCAGTACTTC. Protein product: CASSLEISYEQYF.

This clonotype was found many times. The chain joins TRBV20-1 to TRBJ2-1; 12 bases are shared with TRBD2. Unmatched junction bases numbered 6, after V lost 1 base and J lost 5 bases. CDR1 is DFQATT and CDR2 is SNEGSKA in the germline V gene (reference sequence). CDR3 length: 16 residues. The CDR3 DNA sequence: TGCAGTGCTAGAGTCGGACTAGCGGGAAGGAACAATGAGCAGTTCTTC. Amino acids: CSARVGLAGRNNEQFF.

This clonotype showed up just a few times. A read error is possible here, since a much larger clone lies one base away. The chain couples TRBV28 to TRBJ1-2; D unresolved. The CDR3 is made up of 13 amino acids. The V gene's germline CDR1 is MDHEN and CDR2 SYDVKM. This CDR3 reads CASSLDPNYGYAF. The CDR3 bases are TGTGCCAGCAGTTTAGATCCTAACTATGGCTACGCCTTC.

The V call is TRBV6-5, the J call TRBJ2-1, with 7 bases fitting TRBD1. The CDR3 runs to 15 residues. V was pared by 2 bases and J by 2 bases, with 3 bases of the junction left unmatched. The germline CDR1 and CDR2 sequences are MNHEY and SVGAGI. The CDR3 nucleotides read TGTGCCAGCAGTTACAGCCAGGGGGCCTACAATGAGCAGTTCTTC. It codes for CASSYSQGAYNEQFF.

The sample holds many counts of this clonotype. The V and J genes are TRBV20-1 and TRBJ1-5, with D possibly TRBD1 on 5 matching bases. Deletions cut 5 bases from V and 1 base from J, with 6 bases between. The CDR3 is 12 residues long. The germline V gene has CDR1 DFQATT and CDR2 SNEGSKA (reference sequence). DNA for the CDR3: TGCAGTGCTTGGGACAGCAATCAGCCCCAGCATTTT. Translated: CSAWDSNQPQHF.